The entry that follows covers one TCR beta chain sequence. The germline gives CDR1 SNHLY, CDR2 FYNNEI. The CDR3 runs 13 residues. Produced via immunoSEQ multiplex PCR; TCRdb's table is partial and in-frame only. The table shows some 190,000 clones, with about 85% occurring only once. The data were taken from a study of blood T cell repertoires in COVID-19. Study at large: PBMCs, B-cell-depleted T cells, or T cells provided the cDNA or gDNA that made up the material.

The TCR sequence derives from a woman older than 75 with acute or convalescent COVID-19. The sample consisted of peripheral blood. The chain couples TRBV2 to TRBJ1-1; the D gene is possibly TRBD1 (6 bases). This CDR3 is CGGQVRLNTEAFF. The CDR3 DNA sequence: TGTGGGGGGCAGGTCCGATTGAACACTGAAGCTTTCTTT. Together with reference TRBV2 and TRBJ1-1, the CDR3 gives the full variable domain: EPEVTQTPSHQVTQMGQEVILRCVPISNHLYFYWYRQILGQKVEFLVSFYNNEISEKSEIFDDQFSVERPDGSNFTLKIRSTKLEDSAMYFCGGQVRLNTEAFFGQGTRLTVV.